The rows below give T cell receptor beta chains drawn from one sample of a study of blood T cell repertoires in COVID-19. Repertoires were generated with immunoSEQ multiplex PCR, while TCRdb's copy carries only in-frame clones and drops some. The repertoire holds approximately 190,000 clones, with around 76% as singletons. Material: peripheral blood. These receptors all come from a woman aged 55-70 years with COVID-19, enrolled during active disease. Each CDR3 is given with its conserved first and last residue. Fields, in order: V gene, J gene, D gene, CDR3 length, CDR3 protein. D genes are given only for firm matches.

>TRBV5-1|TRBJ2-5|-|14
CASSWGDVGETQYF
>TRBV3-1/TRBV3-2|TRBJ1-4|-|16
CASSPVQGFANEKLFF
>TRBV10-2|TRBJ2-7|-|14
CASSEDRSFYEQYF
>TRBV3-1/TRBV3-2|TRBJ2-2|-|14
CASSQAGDTGELFF
>TRBV19|TRBJ1-2|-|14
CASSIGGGRYGYTF
>TRBV28|TRBJ2-5|TRBD1|14
CASDRQGPQETQYF
>TRBV3-1/TRBV3-2|TRBJ2-3|-|15
CASSQERAYTDTQYF
>TRBV5-1|TRBJ1-4|-|14
CASSSGQSNEKLFF
>TRBV7-6|TRBJ1-2|TRBD1|15
CASSRPGTGIDGYTF
>TRBV6-1|TRBJ1-5|-|16
CASSEADRQFGQPQHF
>TRBV3-1/TRBV3-2|TRBJ2-2|TRBD1|16
CASSQWDRGLGGELFF
>TRBV5-5|TRBJ2-2|-|13
CASSLGEVGELFF
>TRBV7-9|TRBJ1-4|-|16
CASSLLGGRMDEKLFF
>TRBV4-3|TRBJ1-1|TRBD1|17
CASSQGTGGTMNTEAFF
>TRBV7-6|TRBJ1-1|-|15
CASSFLLGQTTEAFF
>TRBV20-1|TRBJ2-7|TRBD1|16
CSASDFRTGNSYEQYF